These 22 T cell receptor beta chains originate from one sample sequenced in a study of cytomegalovirus exposure and HLA in healthy donors. The PCR was carried out with 60 Vbeta primers and 13 Jbeta primers. Measured with immunoSEQ multiplex PCR; TCRdb has only the in-frame clones, and not every one. The sample gives roughly 190,000 clones, around 78% of which show up once; 11% to 15% is in the top ten. Sequencing used PBMCs. The receptors were sampled from a woman under 40 in good health and CMV-seropositive.

The chain carries TRBV11-2 and TRBJ2-7, with 9 bases identical to TRBD1. The CDR3 covers 14 residues. V shed 5 bases and J 5 bases; nucleotides not matched to a gene: 7. CDR1 is SGHAT and CDR2 is FQNNGV in the germline V gene. CDR3 sequence: CASSPYRGLHEQYF. For the CDR3, the DNA is TGTGCCAGCAGCCCGTACAGGGGGCTCCACGAGCAGTACTTC.

This sequence joins TRBV5-4 and TRBJ2-1, with D hard to call. The V gene lost 0 bases and the J gene lost 0 bases, with 13 bases spanning the gap. The length of the CDR3 is 17 residues. Germline loops: CDR1 SGHNT, CDR2 YYREEE (reference sequence). The DNA for the CDR3 is TGTGCCAGCAGCTTGGAACGCGAGAAAAGCTCCTACAATGAGCAGTTCTTC. This translates into CASSLEREKSSYNEQFF.

The chain recombines TRBV19 with TRBJ1-1, with 10 bases identical to TRBD1. Germline CDR1 and CDR2: LNHDA and SQIVND (reference sequence). V shed 4 bases, J shed 1 base, and the junction held 6 bases outside the gene matches. The CDR3 sequence is 16 residues long. The CDR3 DNA reads as TGTGCCAGTAGTAAGACAGGGGGCTACCAGAACACTGAAGCTTTCTTT. It encodes CASSKTGGYQNTEAFF.

The chain joins TRBV13 to TRBJ2-2; 10 positions agree with TRBD2. This CDR3 region has 16 residues. Trimming cost V 5 bases and J 3 bases; bases outside gene matches: 6. Germline V gene lookup returns CDR1 PRHDT and CDR2 FYEKMQ (reference sequence). CDR3: CASSERGGRDTGELFF. The CDR3 bases are TGTGCCAGCAGCGAGCGGGGGGGCCGTGACACCGGGGAGCTGTTTTTT.

The V and J genes are TRBV4-1 and TRBJ1-4, with 8 bases aligning to TRBD1. Germline CDR1 and CDR2: MGHRA and YSYEKL. The CDR3 is 14 residues long. Trimming removed 5 bases from V and 5 bases from J; junction bases left unmatched: 4. The CDR3 DNA sequence: TGCGCCAGCAGCAATCAGGGGGCGAATGAAAAACTGTTTTTT. This codes for CASSNQGANEKLFF.

V gene TRBV5-1 combines with J gene TRBJ2-5, with D possibly being TRBD2 (6 bases). CDR3 length: 13 amino acids. Germline V gene data show CDR1 as SGHRS and CDR2 as YFSETQ. V shed 2 bases and J shed 4 bases, with 9 bases lying between them. CDR3 sequence (DNA): TGCGCCAGCAGCTTACGAGCGGGAGAGACCCAGTACTTC. It is translated as CASSLRAGETQYF.

The rearrangement joins TRBV9 to TRBJ2-2, with D perhaps TRBD1 (6 bases). Germline CDR1 reads SGDLS; CDR2 reads YYNGEE. Trimming cost V 0 bases and J 0 bases, with 9 bases left between them. The length of the CDR3 is 16 residues. The CDR3 region is CASSVVGAPNTGELFF. The CDR3 nucleotides are TGTGCCAGCAGCGTAGTGGGGGCTCCGAACACCGGGGAGCTGTTTTTT.

J is TRBJ2-5 and V is TRBV27; possibly TRBD2 for D (7 bases). TRBJ2-7 matches the DNA end more closely, so the J call is doubtful. This CDR3 spans 16 amino acids. The germline gives CDR1 MNHEY, CDR2 SMNVEV (reference sequence). The CDR3 DNA reads TGTGCCAGCAGGGGAAGGGCGGGGGCCTTATCCTACGAGCAGTACTTC. This codes for CASRGRAGALSYEQYF.

V usage is TRBV6-6 and J usage is TRBJ2-5; D might be TRBD1 (6 bases). Germline CDR1 and CDR2: MNHNY and SVGAGI (reference sequence). The CDR3 loop spans 14 amino acids. Between the trimmed V and J ends, which lost 2 bases and 1 base, there was a span of 8 bases. CDR3 in amino acids: CASSYGGPQETQYF. DNA for the CDR3: TGTGCCAGCAGTTACGGGGGCCCCCAAGAGACCCAGTACTTC.

This chain joins TRBV10-3 and TRBJ2-1, with D perhaps matching TRBD1 (7 bases). From germline, CDR1 is ENHRY and CDR2 SYGVKD. This CDR3 comprises 14 residues. V dropped 10 bases and J dropped 5 bases, with 18 bases sitting between them. This chain's CDR3 is CATTRGASHNEQFF. CDR3 nucleotides: TGTGCCACGACCAGGGGGGCGAGTCACAATGAGCAGTTCTTC.

About this clone: Relative to the germline gene, one junction end is altered; a read error may explain this. This CDR3 reads CASSPSPGNTGELFF. Here the CDR3 DNA reads TGCGCCAGCAGTCCTAGTCCGGGGAACACCGGGGAGCTGTTTTTT. The chain carries TRBV13 and TRBJ2-2; D is ambiguous. The CDR3 extends over 15 amino acids. The germline gives CDR1 PRHDT, CDR2 FYEKMQ (reference sequence).

This clone has just a few counts. The chain employs TRBV5-4 and TRBJ1-2, with 7 positions matching TRBD1. The V segment lost 4 bases and the J segment 4 bases; nucleotides outside the gene matches: 7. The germline CDR1 and CDR2 sequences are SGHNT and YYREEE (reference sequence). The CDR3 runs to 14 residues. CDR3 protein: CASSAGTDLYGYTF. The CDR3 DNA follows: TGTGCCAGCAGCGCCGGGACAGATCTCTATGGCTACACCTTC.

J is TRBJ2-3 and V is TRBV5-1, with 14 positions matching TRBD2. This CDR3 contains 18 residues. Germline CDR1 and CDR2: SGHRS and YFSETQ. After removal of 3 bases from V and 0 bases from J, the junction contained 6 bases not matched to a gene. CDR3 protein: CASSSRLAGGRSTDTQYF. The CDR3 DNA reads TGCGCCAGCAGCTCACGACTAGCGGGGGGGCGTAGCACAGATACGCAGTATTTT.

A few counts support this clone. The chain recombines TRBV13 with TRBJ2-2; 7 bases match TRBD2. CDR1 is PRHDT, CDR2 FYEKMQ, per germline (reference sequence). V was clipped by 6 bases and J by 3 bases; unmatched bases: 7. The CDR3 covers 15 residues. The CDR3 coding sequence is TGTGCCAGCAGTATCAGCGGGGCCGACACCGGGGAGCTGTTTTTT. It specifies CASSISGADTGELFF.

The CDR3 region is CASSEVETGSSADTQYF. Here the CDR3 DNA reads TGTGCCAGCAGTGAAGTTGAAACAGGGAGTTCAGCAGATACGCAGTATTTT. V is TRBV6-1 and J is TRBJ2-3; D is perhaps TRBD1 (6 bases). The CDR3 runs 17 residues. The V gene lost 1 base and the J gene lost 4 bases, with 18 bases spanning the gap. Germline V gene sequence: CDR1 MNHNS, CDR2 SASEGT.

The chain is built from TRBV28 and TRBJ2-7; 7 bases are a match to TRBD1. CDR1 is MDHEN and CDR2 is SYDVKM in the germline V gene. V shed 4 bases and J 3 bases; nucleotides not matched to a gene: 12. This CDR3 has 16 amino acids. The CDR3 nucleotides read TGTGCCAGCAGTTCCCGAACGACAGGGCTGGTCTACGAGCAGTACTTC. This codes for CASSSRTTGLVYEQYF.

This clone was seen only once. This chain uses TRBV19 with TRBJ1-4; unclear D gene. This CDR3 has 15 amino acids. Trimming took off 5 bases at V and 0 bases at J, with 10 bases between the two ends. Germline V gene data show CDR1 as LNHDA and CDR2 as SQIVND (reference sequence). The CDR3 sequence is CASSEWEATNEKLFF. For the CDR3, the DNA is TGTGCCAGTAGTGAATGGGAGGCAACTAATGAAAAACTGTTTTTT.

This clone occurred once. The chain links TRBV7-9 to TRBJ1-1, with 9 positions matching TRBD1. CDR3 length: 16 amino acids. V was clipped by 0 bases and J by 7 bases; unmatched bases: 9. Germline values: CDR1 SEHNR, CDR2 FQNEAQ (reference sequence). The CDR3 protein is CASSLAAPAGQGEAFF. The CDR3 bases are TGTGCCAGCAGCTTAGCTGCACCAGCGGGACAGGGTGAAGCTTTCTTT.

The chain links TRBV2 to TRBJ1-1; perhaps TRBD1 as D (6 bases). CDR1 SNHLY and CDR2 FYNNEI come from the germline V gene. Trimming stripped 6 bases from V and 2 bases from J, with 13 bases between. The CDR3 length is 14 residues. In nucleotides, the CDR3 is TGTGCCAGCAGCAACCGGGACACCAACACTGAAGCTTTCTTT. Amino acid sequence: CASSNRDTNTEAFF.

This clone was picked up a small number of times. The chain links TRBV27 to TRBJ2-2; TRBD1 aligns across 9 bases. This CDR3 has 15 residues. V gave up 5 bases and J gave up 5 bases; unmatched junction bases: 6. Germline V gives CDR1 MNHEY, CDR2 SMNVEV (reference sequence). Here the CDR3 DNA reads TGTGCCAGCAGTCGAAGGACAGGGGTTACCGGGGAGCTGTTTTTT. It yields the protein CASSRRTGVTGELFF.

This clone showed up just a few times. The genes are TRBV28 and TRBJ1-2; TRBD1 matches 7 bases. The CDR3 extends over 15 amino acids. The germline gives CDR1 MDHEN, CDR2 SYDVKM. V lost 2 bases and J lost 2; bases outside the gene matches: 5. CDR3 loop: CASSLPQGVNYGYTF. The CDR3 DNA reads as TGTGCCAGCAGTTTACCTCAGGGGGTAAACTATGGCTACACCTTC.

The V and J genes are TRBV29-1 and TRBJ2-1, with 9 bases lining up with TRBD2. V was clipped by 4 bases and J by 4 bases; unmatched bases: 2. This CDR3 has 13 amino acids. Germline lookup yields CDR1 SQVTM and CDR2 ANQGSEA. This CDR3 is CSVATSGYNEQFF. The CDR3 nucleotides read TGCAGCGTTGCGACTAGCGGTTACAATGAGCAGTTCTTC.